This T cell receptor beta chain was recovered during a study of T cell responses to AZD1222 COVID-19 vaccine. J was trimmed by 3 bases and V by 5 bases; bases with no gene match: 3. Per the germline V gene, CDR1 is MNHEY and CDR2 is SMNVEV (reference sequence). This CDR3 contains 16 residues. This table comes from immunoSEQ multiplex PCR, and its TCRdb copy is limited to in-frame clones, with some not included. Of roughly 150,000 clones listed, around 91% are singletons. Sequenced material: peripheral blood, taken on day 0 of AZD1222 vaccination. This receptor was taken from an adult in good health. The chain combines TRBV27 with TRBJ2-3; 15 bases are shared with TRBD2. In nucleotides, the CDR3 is TGTGCCAGCAGTGGGGGACTAGCGGGAGGTACAGATACGCAGTATTTT. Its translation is CASSGGLAGGTDTQYF.